The T cell receptor (beta chain) described here comes from a study of blood T cell repertoires in COVID-19. On the study more broadly: Two negative PCRs, clearance, or symptom resolution had been documented for recovered Cohort 3 donors. Sample material is recorded as cDNA or gDNA derived from T cells, B-cell-depleted T cells, or PBMCs.

The CDR3 is made up of 14 amino acids. Germline loops: CDR1 MGHDK, CDR2 SYGVNS. Trimming shortened V by 4 bases and J by 9 bases, and 19 bases separated the two germline ends. Original analysis: Amplification of reference gene primers provided the estimated nucleated cell counts. Clones were sequenced by immunoSEQ multiplex PCR, and TCRdb holds only the in-frame ones, with some missing. Clone size and the V and J calls come from that table; the DNA yielded D and trimming. The repertoire holds 200,000 to 250,000 clones, with approximately 87% as singletons. Participant ages covered roughly 18 to 89 years across 24 US areas.

This chain connects TRBV25-1 to TRBJ2-7; TRBD1 might be the D (5 bases). The specimen was PBMCs or T cells enriched from blood (not recorded which). This receptor was identified in a woman aged 50 to 60 in a cohort exposed to, infected with or recovered from COVID-19 (not recorded which). CDR3 sequence (DNA): TGTGCCAGCAGTGCCAATAGTCCAGGGTGGAGGCAGTACTTC. As protein: CASSANSPGWRQYF.